This TCR beta chain comes out of a study of CD8 T cells in Susac syndrome. Random hexamers were used to reverse transcribe the RNA input (about 0.5 to 1 ug). TCRdb re-called the immunoSEQ multiplex PCR reads through MiXCR, storing one row per CDR3 protein. The sample includes approximately 210,000 distinct CDR3 sequences, around 96% of them seen just once. V lost 0 bases and J lost 7, with 16 bases in between. Germline V gene sequence: CDR1 SGHRS, CDR2 YFSETQ. The CDR3 totals 16 residues. This receptor was identified in a human donor with multiple sclerosis. Sequencing was carried out using CD4+ T cells from PBMCs. J is TRBJ1-4 and V is TRBV5-1; D gene unclear. The CDR3, as DNA: TGCGCCAGCAGCTTGGAGACGCCCTCCGGGAGTGAAAAACTGTTTTTT. Amino acids: CASSLETPSGSEKLFF.